The 18 T cell receptor beta chains given below trace back to one sample, sequenced in a study of metastatic and nonmetastatic thyroid tumors. Each patient went into thyroid surgery without having received any treatment. TCRdb ran MiXCR on the PCR reads. The data contain about 40,000 clones, about a sixth of them singletons. Sequenced input: tumor tissue. Source of these receptors: a female donor with papillary thyroid cancer or a benign thyroid nodule (not recorded which). Some clones in this sample may be carry-over from other donors' samples.

This clone has a count of ten or more. This chain connects TRBV28 to TRBJ2-7; D is possibly TRBD2 (6 bases). V lost 5 bases to trimming and J lost 2 bases, with 10 bases between them. This CDR3 is built from 13 residues. Germline V gene lookup returns CDR1 MDHEN and CDR2 SYDVKM. This chain's CDR3 is CASSPLATYEQYF. The CDR3 nucleotides read TGTGCCAGCAGTCCCCTAGCGACCTACGAGCAGTACTTC.

This clone was recorded at least ten times. This chain connects TRBV11-2 to TRBJ1-4; D call uncertain. V was trimmed by 4 bases and J by 8 bases, leaving 17 bases between them. This CDR3 has 15 amino acids. Germline V gene lookup returns CDR1 SGHAT and CDR2 FQNNGV. CDR3 DNA sequence: TGTGCCAGCAGCTCAACTCCAAACGAAGGGGAAAAACTGTTTTTT. Translated: CASSSTPNEGEKLFF.

This clone showed up many times. This chain uses TRBV7-9 with TRBJ1-1; tentatively, D is TRBD1 (5 bases). Germline V gene data show CDR1 as SEHNR and CDR2 as FQNEAQ (reference sequence). V gave up 1 base and J gave up 12 bases, with 15 bases separating them. The CDR3 covers 13 residues. In nucleotides, the CDR3 is TGTGCCAGCAGCTTAGGCGGCAGGGCGTCTACTTTCTTT. This encodes CASSLGGRASTFF.

This clone came up many times. The V call is TRBV7-2, the J call TRBJ2-1, with 8 bases lining up with TRBD2. Unmatched junction bases numbered 6, after V lost 3 bases and J lost 8 bases. The germline V gene has CDR1 SGHTA and CDR2 FQGNSA. The CDR3 runs 14 residues. The CDR3 reads CASSFREGLYEQFF. Here the CDR3 DNA reads TGTGCCAGCAGCTTCCGGGAGGGCCTCTATGAGCAGTTCTTC.

This clone came up many times. This rearrangement joins TRBV7-8 to TRBJ2-3; 9 positions agree with TRBD2. V gave up 6 bases and J gave up 0 bases; unmatched junction bases: 10. Germline CDR1 reads SGHVS; CDR2 reads FQNEAQ. This CDR3 is 17 amino acids long. The CDR3 loop reads CASRITNLAGSTDTQYF. The CDR3 nucleotides are TGTGCCAGCAGAATAACCAATCTAGCGGGGAGCACAGATACGCAGTATTTT.

This clone has a count of ten or more. This rearrangement joins TRBV4-1 to TRBJ1-3; D is possibly TRBD1 (5 bases). Germline V gives CDR1 MGHRA, CDR2 YSYEKL. V dropped 0 bases and J dropped 2 bases, with 8 bases sitting between them. The CDR3 is made up of 15 amino acids. CDR3: CASSQDQGPGNTIYF. In DNA, the CDR3 is TGCGCCAGCAGCCAAGACCAGGGTCCTGGAAACACCATATATTTT.

The chain recombines TRBV20-1 with TRBJ2-1, with 14 bases aligning to TRBD2. The CDR3 covers 16 residues. The junction had 6 bases not matched to a gene; V was cut back by 6 bases and J by 2 bases. In germline, CDR1 is DFQATT, CDR2 SNEGSKA (reference sequence). The CDR3 region has the DNA TGCAGTGCCTCGACTAGCGGGAGGGCCACCTACAATGAGCAGTTCTTC. Translated, it gives CSASTSGRATYNEQFF.

This clone has a count of ten or more. The chain employs TRBV20-1 and TRBJ2-5; D is perhaps TRBD2 (6 bases). V lost 2 bases and J lost 1, with 8 bases in between. Germline loops: CDR1 DFQATT, CDR2 SNEGSKA (reference sequence). This CDR3 spans 13 amino acids. The CDR3 sequence is CSARLASQETQYF. CDR3 bases: TGCAGTGCTAGACTAGCGAGCCAAGAGACCCAGTACTTC.

This clone was seen many times. V gene TRBV10-1 combines with J gene TRBJ1-3; D is unclear. Germline-derived CDR1 and CDR2 are WNHNN and SYGVQD (reference sequence). The CDR3 is made up of 13 amino acids. Trimming stripped 10 bases from V and 0 bases from J, with 10 bases between. Here the CDR3 DNA reads TGCGCCACCTCACGGAACTCTGGAAACACCATATATTTT. Amino acid sequence: CATSRNSGNTIYF.

The V and J genes are TRBV7-6 and TRBJ2-1; D ambiguous. The ends were cut back, 1 base at V and 7 bases at J, with 14 bases in the middle. This CDR3 region has 15 residues. Germline values: CDR1 SGHVS, CDR2 FNYEAQ. The CDR3 sequence is CASSLEAGWSNEQFF. CDR3 DNA sequence: TGTGCCAGCAGCTTAGAGGCTGGATGGAGTAATGAGCAGTTCTTC. The variable domain in full, with the rest retrieved from reference TRBV7-6 and TRBJ2-1, is GAGVSQSPRYKVTKRGQDVALRCDPISGHVSLYWYRQALGQGPEFLTYFNYEAQQDKSGLPNDRFSAERPEGSISTLTIQRTEQRDSAMYRCASSLEAGWSNEQFFGPGTRLTVL.

This clone was recorded at least ten times. V gene TRBV10-3 combines with J gene TRBJ2-3, with 11 bases that match TRBD2. Unmatched junction bases numbered 5, after V lost 3 bases and J lost 3 bases. Germline lookup yields CDR1 ENHRY and CDR2 SYGVKD. The CDR3 is 16 amino acids. The CDR3 loop is CAISDGLAGGTDTQYF. CDR3 sequence (DNA): TGTGCCATCAGTGATGGTCTAGCGGGAGGAACAGATACGCAGTATTTT.

About this clone: A read error may be the cause here, since a much bigger clone is one base away. The gene calls are TRBV20-1 and TRBJ1-1, with D tentatively TRBD1 (6 bases). Germline CDR1 reads DFQATT; CDR2 reads SNEGSKA (reference sequence). Trimming pared 4 bases from V and 1 base from J, leaving 13 bases between. This CDR3 comprises 14 residues. CDR3 loop: CSAIDTGKNTEAFF. The CDR3 DNA reads TGCAGTGCTATAGACACAGGGAAGAACACTGAAGCTTTCTTT.

Ten or more counts support this clone. The chain's CDR3 is CASSPGGYSGNTIYF. The CDR3 region has the DNA TGTGCCAGCTCGCCAGGGGGGTACTCTGGAAACACCATATATTTT. The rearrangement links TRBV18 to TRBJ1-3; 7 bases align to TRBD1. After removal of 6 bases from V and 0 bases from J, the junction contained 5 bases not matched to a gene. Germline loops: CDR1 KGHSH, CDR2 LQKENI. The CDR3 covers 15 residues.

There are a few counts of this clone. Sequence at one end of the junction differs from germline and may be a read error. The gene calls are TRBV12-3 or TRBV12-4 and TRBJ2-7, with 14 bases matching TRBD2. The CDR3 sequence is 15 residues long. The CDR3 coding sequence is TGTGCCAGCAGTCCGACTAGCGGGAGGGTCTACGAGCGGTGCTTC. Its protein product is CASSPTSGRVYERCF.

Points on this clone: This could be a read error, since a much larger clone is one nucleotide away. The rearrangement joins TRBV5-6 to TRBJ1-1; D may be TRBD1 (5 bases). Germline-derived CDR1 and CDR2 are SGHDT and YYEEEE. This CDR3 spans 14 amino acids. This CDR3 reads CASSPPTVTTEASF. In DNA form, the CDR3 reads TGTGCCAGCAGCCCCCCGACAGTAACCACTGAAGCTTCCTTT.

A few counts support this clone. The gene calls are TRBV28 and TRBJ1-2; D gene ambiguous. CDR3 length: 15 amino acids. Germline-derived CDR1 and CDR2 are MDHEN and SYDVKM. V lost 3 bases and J lost 0, with 11 bases in between. CDR3 in DNA: TGTGCCAGCAGTTTCCGGAGTAGTGCTAACTATGGCTACACCTTC. Its protein is CASSFRSSANYGYTF.

This clone was seen a handful of times. V and J are TRBV6-1 and TRBJ2-7; either TRBD1 or TRBD2 may fit D (5 bases each). This CDR3 is 13 amino acids long. V was clipped by 6 bases and J by 7 bases, with 16 bases between them. Germline CDR1 and CDR2: MNHNS and SASEGT. CDR3 coding DNA: TGTGCCAGCAGACCCTGGGACGCGTGGGAGCAGTACTTC. Its protein is CASRPWDAWEQYF.

About this clone itself: This sample includes further DNA sequences coding for the same CDR3. V gene TRBV27 combines with J gene TRBJ1-2; the match to TRBD1 covers 10 bases. J lost 7 bases, V lost 4 bases, and 6 bases had no gene match. CDR3 length: 14 residues. The germline CDR1 and CDR2 sequences are MNHEY and SMNVEV (reference sequence). The CDR3 loop is CASSYRDRGGGYTF. Written as DNA, the CDR3 is TGTGCCAGCAGTTATCGGGACAGGGGTGGTGGCTACACCTTC.